The rows below give T cell receptor beta chains drawn from one sample of a study of CD8+ T cells in alopecia areata. Profiling relied on immunoSEQ multiplex PCR, and the TCRdb table lists in-frame clones only, not all of them. The sample includes roughly 100,000 clones, 86% of them seen just once. The starting material was CD8+ T cells sorted from blood, obtained at approximately week 34, from a patient treated with tofacitinib. The receptor set was obtained from a human donor with alopecia areata. CDR3s include the opening cysteine and the closing phenylalanine or tryptophan. D genes are given only for firm matches. Rows may omit the clone size; those that give it use once, few, many or a size class.

D gene	V gene	clone size	J gene	CDR3 DNA	CDR3 protein
-	TRBV6-6	few	TRBJ2-1	TGTGCCAGCGGACCCTCCCTCCGTGTTGCCGATGAGCAGTTCTTC	CASGPSLRVADEQFF
-	TRBV18	-	TRBJ1-6	TGTGCCAGCTCAATCGGGACAACCTATAATTCACCCCTCCACTTT	CASSIGTTYNSPLHF
-	TRBV2	-	TRBJ1-1	TGTGCCAGCAGTGAATTAACTAACACTGAAGCTTTCTTT	CASSELTNTEAFF
TRBD2	TRBV6-1	-	TRBJ2-1	TGTGCCAGCTCCAGCGGGGGAATCAATGAGCAGTTCTTC	CASSSGGINEQFF
TRBD1	TRBV6-6	-	TRBJ2-7	TGTGCCAGCAGTTACTCCCCGGACAGGATGTCCTACGAGCAGTACTTC	CASSYSPDRMSYEQYF
TRBD1	TRBV5-1	-	TRBJ1-1	TGCGCCAGCAGCCCGGGACAGGGGTTTGGTGAAGCTTTCTTT	CASSPGQGFGEAFF
-	TRBV7-9	-	TRBJ1-1	TGTGCCAGCAGCTTCGAGTCGGTAAGGGAAGCTTTCTTT	CASSFESVREAFF
-	TRBV4-1	few	TRBJ2-7	TGCGCCAGCAGCCACCCCCACGGGGCCAACAACTACGAGCAGTACTTC	CASSHPHGANNYEQYF
-	TRBV30	-	TRBJ1-1	TGTGCCTGGAGTGTTGGGAGGGATAGAGCTTTCTTT	CAWSVGRDRAFF
-	TRBV30	-	TRBJ1-5	TGTGCCTGGCACTCCGGGACGCTATCCAATCAGCCCCAGCATTTT	CAWHSGTLSNQPQHF
-	TRBV2	few	TRBJ2-7	TGTGCCAGCAGGCAGGGGTCCTCCTACGAGCAGTACTTC	CASRQGSSYEQYF
TRBD2	TRBV2	-	TRBJ2-3	TGTGCCAGCAGTACTAGCGGGGGAAGCACAGATACGCAGTATTTT	CASSTSGGSTDTQYF
-	TRBV5-1	-	TRBJ2-2	TGCGCCAGCAGCTTGTTGTGGGAAAACACCGGGGAGCTGTTTTTT	CASSLLWENTGELFF
-	TRBV6-5	-	TRBJ1-2	TGTGCCAGCAGTTACCTGCCATACTATGGCTACACCTTC	CASSYLPYYGYTF
TRBD1	TRBV6-5	-	TRBJ2-7	TGTGCCAGCAGTTCTCCCGGGACAGGGTCCTACGAGCAGTACTTC	CASSSPGTGSYEQYF
-	TRBV10-3	once	TRBJ1-1	TGTGCCATCAGTGAGTCGTGGCAGCTGAACACTGAAGCTTTCTTT	CAISESWQLNTEAFF
TRBD2	TRBV27	-	TRBJ2-7	TGTGCCAGCAGTCTAACTAGCGTATCCTACGAGCAGTACTTC	CASSLTSVSYEQYF
TRBD1	TRBV2	-	TRBJ2-7	TGTGCCAGCAGTGAACCAATACAGGGGGGCTCCTACGAGCAGTACTTC	CASSEPIQGGSYEQYF
TRBD2	TRBV7-2	few	TRBJ2-7	TGTGCCAGCAGCTGGAGCGGGAGTGCTCCCTACGAGCAGTACTTC	CASSWSGSAPYEQYF
TRBD1	TRBV13	-	TRBJ2-7	TGTGCCAGCAGACAACAGGGGTGGAACTACGAGCAGTACTTC	CASRQQGWNYEQYF
-	TRBV7-9	-	TRBJ2-3	TGTGCCAGCAGCTCAGGACAGTTTAGCACAGATACGCAGTATTTT	CASSSGQFSTDTQYF
TRBD2	TRBV5-1	few	TRBJ2-7	TGCGCCAGCAGCTTGGTACTAGCGGGGGAAAGAGAGCAGTACTTC	CASSLVLAGEREQYF
-	TRBV7-9	once	TRBJ2-7	TGTGCCAGCAGCTCATCAGGGCAGGTCGAGCAGTACTTC	CASSSSGQVEQYF
TRBD2	TRBV6-5	-	TRBJ2-1	TGTGCCAGCAGCATACTAGCGGGGGGGTACAATGAGCAGTTCTTC	CASSILAGGYNEQFF
TRBD2	TRBV9	-	TRBJ2-7	TGTGCCAGCAGCCCTCGACTAGCGGACACCTACGAGCAGTACTTC	CASSPRLADTYEQYF
-	TRBV7-9	-	TRBJ1-1	TGTGCCAGCAGCGGAAATACGGGCACTGAAGCTTTCTTT	CASSGNTGTEAFF
TRBD1	TRBV11-2	-	TRBJ2-7	TGTGCCAGCAGCTCCGAAGGGACAGGTACCTCCTACGAGCAGTACTTC	CASSSEGTGTSYEQYF
TRBD2	TRBV9	-	TRBJ2-1	TGTGCCAGCAGCGCCTTACTAGCGGGGGGGCAATCGGTATACAATGAGCAGTTCTTC	CASSALLAGGQSVYNEQFF
TRBD2	TRBV7-9	-	TRBJ2-3	TGTGCCAGCAGAAGAAGCGGGGGGGCGGCAGATACGCAGTATTTT	CASRRSGGAADTQYF
-	TRBV29-1	-	TRBJ2-2	TGCAGCGTTACCCCACCCGATAGGGGGAGCACCGGGGAGCTGTTTTTT	CSVTPPDRGSTGELFF
-	TRBV29-1	-	TRBJ2-7	TGCAGCGTTGAAACCAGCTACGAGCAGTACTTC	CSVETSYEQYF
-	TRBV13	-	TRBJ2-7	TGTGCCAGCAGCTTAGGCGGGCAGCCGTTCCACTACGAGCAGTACTTC	CASSLGGQPFHYEQYF
-	TRBV7-9	-	TRBJ1-5	TGTGCCAGCAGCCCACCGGGGGTTGGCAATCAGCCCCAGCATTTT	CASSPPGVGNQPQHF
TRBD2	TRBV6-5	-	TRBJ2-3	TGTGCCAGCAGCCCCGGAGCGGGGGGGCTTGATACGCAGTATTTT	CASSPGAGGLDTQYF
TRBD2	TRBV7-8	-	TRBJ2-1	TGTGCCAGCAGCTTAGCGGGGAGGCGGGAGGGCCTGGATAATGAGCAGTTCTTC	CASSLAGRREGLDNEQFF
-	TRBV27	-	TRBJ2-1	TGTGCCAGCAGTTTGTCGCGAATACATGAGCAGTTCTTC	CASSLSRIHEQFF
-	TRBV7-9	once	TRBJ2-2	TGTGCCAGCAGCTTAGCGCTTTCGGGAAACACCGGGGAGCTGTTTTTT	CASSLALSGNTGELFF
-	TRBV27	-	TRBJ2-7	TGTGCCAGCAGTTCACGGGGTAATATCAACTACGAGCAGTACTTC	CASSSRGNINYEQYF